The rows below give T cell receptor beta chains drawn from one sample of a study of OX40 agonist ivuxolimab in advanced cancers. Sequenced by immunoSEQ multiplex PCR; TCRdb stores in-frame clones only, minus some. The sample consists of more than 60,000 clones, around 86% of them appearing once. The specimen was CD4+ or CD8+ T cells sorted from blood, collected in a trial of the OX40 agonist ivuxolimab. Source of these receptors: an adult with an advanced solid tumor such as melanoma, head and neck, liver or kidney cancer. Each CDR3 is given with its conserved first and last residue. D genes are given only for firm matches. Clone size is shown for a subset of rows, as once, few, many or a class of expanded clone.

d_call j_call clone_size v_call cdr3_nt cdr3_aa
TRBD2 TRBJ2-3 . TRBV2 TGTGCCAGCAGGGAAAGGACTAGCGGGGCAGATACGCAGTATTTT CASRERTSGADTQYF
. TRBJ1-3 . TRBV7-2 TGTGCCAGCACCCTTGCGGCGGTCTCTGGAAACACCATATATTTT CASTLAAVSGNTIYF
. TRBJ1-3 . TRBV6-6 TGTGCCAGTAAACAGAGCTCTGGAAACACCATATATTTT CASKQSSGNTIYF
. TRBJ2-1 . TRBV27 TGTGCCAGCAGTTCGGCGCGTTTCTCCTACAATGAGCAGTTCTTC CASSSARFSYNEQFF
. TRBJ1-5 few TRBV6-6 TGTGCCAGCAGTTACGAGTCAGGCCTACGGCCCCAGCATTTT CASSYESGLRPQHF
TRBD1 TRBJ2-7 . TRBV13 TGTGCCAGCAGCATCCGGGACAGTATCTACGAGCAGTACTTC CASSIRDSIYEQYF
. TRBJ1-4 . TRBV7-2 TGTGCCAGCAGCTTTAACCGGGCTCGGGGTGAAAAACTGTTTTTT CASSFNRARGEKLFF
. TRBJ2-3 . TRBV7-2 TGTGCCAGCAGCTTAGCCCCGACTAACACAGATACGCAGTATTTT CASSLAPTNTDTQYF
. TRBJ1-3 . TRBV27 TGTGCCAGCCGAGGGTGGGGCCTGGGAGGAAACACCATATATTTT CASRGWGLGGNTIYF
. TRBJ2-2 few TRBV6-6 TGTGCCAGCAGGATAAGGGGGGCAAACACCGGGGAGCTGTTTTTT CASRIRGANTGELFF
TRBD2 TRBJ2-1 once TRBV28 TGTGCCAGCAGAGCTAGCGGGGGCCGGAATGAGCAGTTCTTC CASRASGGRNEQFF
. TRBJ1-1 few TRBV19 TGTGCCAGTAACTGGAGCCCACAGGGTATGAACACTGAAGCTTTCTTT CASNWSPQGMNTEAFF
. TRBJ2-3 . TRBV20-1 TGCAGTGCCGCGCTGGCAGATACGCAGTATTTT CSAALADTQYF
. TRBJ1-3 few TRBV28 TGTGCCAGCAGTACTCTGAGGGGAAACACCATATATTTT CASSTLRGNTIYF
TRBD1 TRBJ1-1 . TRBV11-2 TGTGCCAGCAGCATGGACAGGAAATACACTGAAGCTTTCTTT CASSMDRKYTEAFF
TRBD1 TRBJ2-7 . TRBV19 TGTGCCAGTAGTATAGTTTCGGGACAGGGCTACGAGCAGTACTTC CASSIVSGQGYEQYF
TRBD1 TRBJ1-2 . TRBV4-2 TGTGCCAGCAGCTGGGACAGGGAAACTGAGGGCTACACCTTC CASSWDRETEGYTF
TRBD1 TRBJ1-5 . TRBV7-6 TGTGCCAGCAGCGAACAGGGGGCGAGCAATCAGCCCCAGCATTTT CASSEQGASNQPQHF
TRBD1 TRBJ2-1 . TRBV7-9 TGTGCCAGCAGCTTGGGACAGGGATATGAGCAGTTCTTC CASSLGQGYEQFF
TRBD1 TRBJ2-7 . TRBV30 TGTGCCTGGAGTGGGGGGACCCGGACAGGGAGCTCCTACGAGCAGTACTTC CAWSGGTRTGSSYEQYF
. TRBJ1-1 . TRBV27 TGTGCCAGCAGCCTCTCCTCCGGGCGTGGAACTGAAGCTTTCTTT CASSLSSGRGTEAFF
TRBD2 TRBJ2-7 . TRBV7-9 TGTGCCAGCAATCCGGGACTAGCGGGGGGTCAGAACGAGCAGTACTTC CASNPGLAGGQNEQYF
TRBD1 TRBJ2-1 . TRBV4-2 TGTGCCAGCAGCCTGAAACAGGGGGCCGGGGATGAGCAGTTCTTC CASSLKQGAGDEQFF
. TRBJ2-5 . TRBV5-1 TGCGCCAGCAGCGAGGATCAGGGGCGGGGGACCCAGTACTTC CASSEDQGRGTQYF
. TRBJ2-2 . TRBV9 TGTGCCAGCGGAGATCGACAGGTACCGGGCGGGGAGCTGTTTTTT CASGDRQVPGGELFF
. TRBJ2-1 . TRBV4-1 TGCGCCAGCAGCCAGCCACCTCCTGTGGATGAGCAGTTCTTC CASSQPPPVDEQFF
TRBD1 TRBJ1-5 . TRBV10-3 TGTGCCATCAGTGAGTCGCAGGGGGGGCAGCCCCAGCATTTT CAISESQGGQPQHF
. TRBJ2-2 . TRBV19 TGTGCCAGTAGTATGCCCAATCGGGGCACCGGGGAGCTGTTTTTT CASSMPNRGTGELFF
TRBD1 TRBJ1-1 . TRBV12-5 TGTGCTAGTGGTTCGAACGTAGGACAGGGTAACACTGAAGCTTTCTTT CASGSNVGQGNTEAFF
. TRBJ2-5 once TRBV2 TGTGCCAGCAGTGCCAGTATGGCCCAGTACTTC CASSASMAQYF
. TRBJ2-7 . TRBV19 TGTGCCAGTAGTACAGGGTTGGACTACGAGCAGTACTTC CASSTGLDYEQYF
. TRBJ2-7 . TRBV28 TGTGCCAGCAGTTTGCCCGTTATTAACGAGCAGTACTTC CASSLPVINEQYF
. TRBJ1-5 . TRBV4-1 TGCGCCAGCAGCCAAAGGACGGATAGCAATCAGCCCCAGCATTTT CASSQRTDSNQPQHF
TRBD2 TRBJ2-5 . TRBV28 TGTGCCAGCAGTTTGCGGGGAGCGGGGCGAGAGACCCAGTACTTC CASSLRGAGRETQYF
. TRBJ2-7 . TRBV18 TGTGCCAGCTCACCACCGGTAGGGTCCAACTCCTACGAGCAGTACTTC CASSPPVGSNSYEQYF
. TRBJ2-5 . TRBV9 TGTGCCAGCAGCAGATGGGACAACCAAGAGACCCAGTACTTC CASSRWDNQETQYF
. TRBJ1-1 . TRBV28 TGTGCCAGCAACCCCTTGGGTGTCATGAACACTGAAGCTTTCTTT CASNPLGVMNTEAFF
TRBD1 TRBJ2-5 . TRBV6-1 TGTGCCAGCAGTGTAGGGGGCGAGGGTATTTGGGAGACCCAGTACTTC CASSVGGEGIWETQYF
TRBD1 TRBJ1-5 . TRBV19 TGTGCCAGTTGGACAGGGGGATTCGGTCAGCCCCAGCATTTT CASWTGGFGQPQHF
. TRBJ1-5 . TRBV19 TGTGCCAGTAGTGGGGGGTACAATCAGCCCCAGCATTTT CASSGGYNQPQHF
. TRBJ2-1 . TRBV4-2 TGTGCCAGCAGCCAGATACCCCCCAATGAGCAGTTCTTC CASSQIPPNEQFF
. TRBJ1-1 . TRBV5-8 TGTGCCAGCAGCTTTTACAACACTGAAGCTTTCTTT CASSFYNTEAFF
. TRBJ2-1 once TRBV19 TGTGCCAGTAGTATGGTTAAAAAGGGGCCTGGCTACAATGAGCAGTTCTTC CASSMVKKGPGYNEQFF